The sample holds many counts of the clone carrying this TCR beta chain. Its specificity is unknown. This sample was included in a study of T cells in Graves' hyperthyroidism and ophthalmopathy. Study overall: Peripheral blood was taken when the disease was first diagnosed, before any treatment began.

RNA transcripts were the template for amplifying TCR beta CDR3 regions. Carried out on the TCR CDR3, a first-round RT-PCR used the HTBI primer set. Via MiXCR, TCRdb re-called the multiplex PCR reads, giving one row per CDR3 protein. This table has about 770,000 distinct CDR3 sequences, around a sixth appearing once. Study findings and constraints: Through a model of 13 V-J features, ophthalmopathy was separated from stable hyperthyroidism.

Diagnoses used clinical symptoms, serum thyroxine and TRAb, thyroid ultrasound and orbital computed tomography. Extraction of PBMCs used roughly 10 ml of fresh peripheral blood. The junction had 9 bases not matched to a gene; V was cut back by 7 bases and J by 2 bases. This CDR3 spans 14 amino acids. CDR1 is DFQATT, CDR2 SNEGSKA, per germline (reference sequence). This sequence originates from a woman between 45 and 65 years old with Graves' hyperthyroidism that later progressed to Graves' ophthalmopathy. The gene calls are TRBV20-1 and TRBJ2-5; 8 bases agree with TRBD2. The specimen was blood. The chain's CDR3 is CSVHAGGLQETQYF. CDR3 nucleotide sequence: TGCAGTGTCCATGCGGGGGGCCTTCAAGAGACCCAGTACTTC.